This T cell receptor (beta chain) was recovered during a study of TIL therapy for anti-PD-1-resistant metastatic lung cancer. The immunoSEQ assay was v3. The assay was immunoSEQ multiplex PCR, and TCRdb's table has in-frame clones only and misses some. Among tens of thousands of clones listed, 63% were seen once. V was shortened by 6 bases and J by 0 bases, with 12 bases between the two germline ends. Germline V lookup: CDR1 MNHEY, CDR2 SVGAGI. This CDR3 spans 14 amino acids. To note about this clone: Its antigen is still unknown.

Findings and limits, study-wide: Many TIL product clones were absent from baseline tumor, suggesting clonal contraction.

The sample's time point: pre-treatment sample, taken before nivolumab and TIL therapy. Pleural nodules or supraclavicular lymph nodes made up most of the excised metastases sampled. Progressing patients received lymphodepletion, expanded TIL infusion and IL-2. Stage 4 NSCLC adults joined between late 2017 and January 2020. The receptor comes from a woman between 30 and 79 years old with non-small cell lung cancer. The V gene is TRBV6-5, the J gene TRBJ2-7; a weak D match, TRBD1 (6 bases). The input for sequencing was tumor tissue, taken at baseline. CDR3 amino acids: CASSTDRSSYEQYF. In DNA, the CDR3 is TGTGCCAGCAGCACCGACAGGAGCTCCTACGAGCAGTACTTC.